This T cell receptor (beta chain) was recovered during a study of control samples from healthy donors and cancer patients. This table comes from immunoSEQ multiplex PCR, and its TCRdb copy is limited to in-frame clones, with some not included. This sample has about 63,000 clones, with over 75% found just once. Germline assignment: CDR1 SGDLS and CDR2 YYNGEE. The CDR3 contains 15 residues. With 0 bases clipped from V and 2 bases from J, the junction kept 5 bases outside the gene matches. This clone was detected a few times. This TCR was recovered from an older woman with lung cancer. Sequenced input: PBMCs. The chain uses TRBV9 and TRBJ2-7; TRBD1 matches 7 bases. CDR3 DNA: TGTGCCAGCAGCGTAGAGACAGGGAGCACCTACGAGCAGTACTTC. Amino acid sequence: CASSVETGSTYEQYF.